Below, 30 T cell receptor beta chains from the same sample are listed, as sequenced in a study of early T cells in non-severe SARS-CoV-2 infection (dated by TCRdb to the early 2020s). Library preparation used 5' RACE. Data came from a NextSeq 500. Using fastp at Q25 and MiXCR, TCRdb reprocessed the public reads and kept productive beta chains. Identical CDR3 protein sequences are pooled into one entry, listed with their most common genes and DNA. The table for this sample lists roughly 56,000 distinct CDR3 sequences; roughly a tenth of them were counted only once. The ten most abundant clones make up around 6.3% of the sample. The sample taken for sequencing was whole blood. These receptors came from an adult who was a healthcare worker with PCR-confirmed SARS-CoV-2 infection or an uninfected control (not recorded which).

This clonotype was observed a few times. In nucleotides, the CDR3 is TGTGCCACCAGCAGCGAAGGGGGAAGGACTGAAGCTTTCTTT. Protein sequence: CATSSEGGRTEAFF. The gene calls are TRBV15 and TRBJ1-1, with TRBD1 as a possible D gene (6 bases). With 3 bases removed from V and 5 bases from J, the gap between germline ends came to 13 bases. Germline V gene data show CDR1 as LNHNV and CDR2 as YYDKDF (reference sequence). The CDR3 totals 14 residues.

The genes are TRBV2 and TRBJ2-5; TRBD1 or TRBD2 may be the D gene (5 bases each). Trimming cost V 1 base and J 7 bases, with 16 bases left between them. Germline CDR1 and CDR2: SNHLY and FYNNEI. The CDR3 consists of 15 residues. CDR3 nucleotide sequence: TGTGCCAGCAGTGAAGGAGGGACCCTAAAGGGGACCCAGTACTTC. Encoded protein: CASSEGGTLKGTQYF.

The chain has TRBV10-3 and TRBJ2-7; TRBD2 matches 7 bases. V lost 10 bases to trimming and J lost 0 bases; unmatched junction nucleotides: 9. The CDR3 has 14 amino acids. Germline V gene sequence: CDR1 ENHRY, CDR2 SYGVKD. The CDR3 region is CATSRERDSYEQYF. The CDR3 DNA follows: TGTGCCACCTCGAGGGAGCGGGACTCCTACGAGCAGTACTTC.

This clonotype was detected a few times. The chain employs TRBV2 and TRBJ2-5, with TRBD1 matching 7 bases. Germline CDR1 and CDR2: SNHLY and FYNNEI. V shed 5 bases and J 5 bases; nucleotides not matched to a gene: 5. The CDR3 covers 13 residues. The CDR3 DNA follows: TGTGCCAGCAGTTCACAGGGGTGGGAGACCCAGTACTTC. Translated: CASSSQGWETQYF.

V is TRBV2 and J is TRBJ1-1, with a possible D match to TRBD1 (6 bases). Trimming stripped 8 bases from V and 0 bases from J, with 10 bases between. Germline V gene data show CDR1 as SNHLY and CDR2 as FYNNEI. CDR3 size: 13 residues. The CDR3 region is CASCGQMNTEAFF. The CDR3 nucleotides read TGTGCCAGCTGTGGACAGATGAACACTGAAGCTTTCTTT.

The rearrangement uses TRBV6-6 and TRBJ2-7; D remains unclear. The CDR3 contains 14 residues. Trimming pared 0 bases from V and 2 bases from J, leaving 8 bases between. Germline V CDR1 and CDR2: MNHNY, SVGAGI (reference sequence). The CDR3 here is CASSYSRGAYEQYF. The CDR3 DNA sequence: TGTGCCAGCAGTTACTCGAGAGGCGCCTACGAGCAGTACTTC.

This clonotype has a count of ten or more. The chain joins TRBV7-2 to TRBJ1-1; D may be TRBD1 (5 bases). Germline loops: CDR1 SGHTA, CDR2 FQGNSA. CDR3 length: 16 amino acids. Trimming cost V 4 bases and J 2 bases, with 17 bases left between them. CDR3 nucleotides: TGTGCCAGCAGCTCAGGTCCTAGGGGAGGAAACACTGAAGCTTTCTTT. Translation gives CASSSGPRGGNTEAFF.

This clonotype was counted a few times. The chain links TRBV11-2 to TRBJ1-1; possibly TRBD1 for D (5 bases). V dropped 6 bases and J dropped 0 bases, with 20 bases sitting between them. CDR3 size: 17 residues. From germline, CDR1 is SGHAT and CDR2 FQNNGV. The CDR3 spells CASRYPLIRDLNTEAFF. CDR3 nucleotide sequence: TGTGCCAGCAGATACCCATTGATCCGGGACCTGAACACTGAAGCTTTCTTT.

J is TRBJ2-3 and V is TRBV4-3; a possible D gene is TRBD2 (5 bases). The V end lost 0 bases, the J end lost 1 base, and 8 bases lay between the germline ends. The germline V gene has CDR1 LGHNA and CDR2 YSLEER. The CDR3 has 15 amino acids. CDR3 sequence: CASSQEAGRTDTQYF. CDR3 nucleotide sequence: TGCGCCAGCAGCCAAGAGGCGGGCCGCACAGATACGCAGTATTTT.

This chain connects TRBV7-3 to TRBJ2-3; perhaps TRBD1 as D (6 bases). The CDR3 is 15 amino acids. The germline gives CDR1 SGHTA, CDR2 FQGTGA. Trimming removed 2 bases from V and 4 bases from J, with 13 bases in between. The CDR3 DNA is TGTGCCAGCAGCTTACAGGGGAAAGGGGCAGATACGCAGTATTTT. As protein: CASSLQGKGADTQYF.

V and J are TRBV5-5 and TRBJ2-1; 11 bases fit TRBD1. Germline loops: CDR1 SGHKS, CDR2 YYEKEE (reference sequence). V shed 5 bases, J shed 9 bases, and the junction held 10 bases outside the gene matches. This CDR3 comprises 15 residues. CDR3 nucleotide sequence: TGTGCCAGCAGTCGGACAGGGGGCGGGTTAGGTGAGCAGTTCTTC. Its protein is CASSRTGGGLGEQFF. Looking up the rest from reference TRBV5-5 and TRBJ2-1 gives the full variable domain: DAGVTQSPTHLIKTRGQQVTLRCSPISGHKSVSWYQQVLGQGPQFIFQYYEKEERGRGNFPDRFSARQFPNYSSELNVNALLLGDSALYLCASSRTGGGLGEQFFGPGTRLTVL.

This clonotype was observed many times. The chain employs TRBV27 and TRBJ2-1, with D possibly matching TRBD2 (6 bases). Germline V lookup: CDR1 MNHEY, CDR2 SMNVEV (reference sequence). Trimming removed 10 bases at V and 5 bases at J, with 9 bases between. There are 11 residues in the CDR3. The CDR3 DNA reads TGTGCCACCACGGGGGACAATGAGCAGTTCTTC. This translates into CATTGDNEQFF.

In this sample, this clonotype turned up many times. The chain joins TRBV29-1 to TRBJ2-5; maybe TRBD2 (6 bases). The V end was cut by 7 bases, the J end by 5 bases, with 14 bases between. There are 12 residues in the CDR3. CDR1 is SQVTM, CDR2 ANQGSEA, per germline. CDR3 sequence: CSAGVREETQYF. For the CDR3, the DNA is TGCAGCGCGGGAGTCAGGGAGGAGACCCAGTACTTC. Full variable domain (missing parts from reference TRBV29-1 and TRBJ2-5): SAVISQKPSRDICQRGTSLTIQCQVDSQVTMMFWYRQQPGQSLTLIATANQGSEATYESGFVIDKFPISRPNLTFSTLTVSNMSPEDSSIYLCSAGVREETQYFGPGTRLLVL.

This clonotype has a count of ten or more. J is TRBJ2-7 and V is TRBV6-2 or TRBV6-3; possible D gene TRBD1, 5 bases. Trimming removed 2 bases from V and 3 bases from J, with 11 bases in between. The CDR3 runs to 14 residues. Looked up from germline, CDR1 is MNHEY and CDR2 is SVGEGT. The CDR3 DNA follows: TGTGCCAGCAGTTACCCCGGCGGACACTACGAGCAGTACTTC. Translated, it gives CASSYPGGHYEQYF.

The table lists this clonotype with many counts. The chain is built from TRBV14 and TRBJ2-1; either TRBD1 or TRBD2 may supply D (5 bases each). With 2 bases removed from V and 3 bases from J, the gap between germline ends came to 11 bases. The CDR3 covers 15 residues. Germline lookup yields CDR1 SGHDN and CDR2 FVKESK. The CDR3 spells CASSQLGTVYNEQFF. The CDR3 region has the DNA TGTGCCAGCAGCCAACTAGGGACGGTCTACAATGAGCAGTTCTTC.

The chain carries TRBV24-1 and TRBJ2-3; TRBD1 agrees at 11 bases. This CDR3 has 16 amino acids. Germline V gene lookup returns CDR1 KGHDR and CDR2 SFDVKD. V was pared by 3 bases and J by 1 base, with 2 bases of the junction left unmatched. CDR3 loop: CATSDGQGARTDTQYF. The CDR3 DNA reads as TGTGCCACCAGTGATGGACAGGGGGCCCGCACAGATACGCAGTATTTT.

V is TRBV29-1 and J is TRBJ2-2; tentative D call: TRBD2 (6 bases). Germline V gene sequence: CDR1 SQVTM, CDR2 ANQGSEA. With 5 bases removed from V and 6 bases from J, the gap between germline ends came to 16 bases. CDR3 size: 14 residues. As DNA, the CDR3 is TGCAGCGTTAGGACCCTTGGGGGGTCCGGGGAGCTGTTTTTT. This codes for CSVRTLGGSGELFF.

The rearrangement joins TRBV4-1 to TRBJ2-3, with 8 bases that match TRBD2. Germline trimming cut 0 bases from V and 4 bases from J; bases unmatched to any gene: 6. The CDR3 totals 16 residues. In germline, CDR1 is MGHRA, CDR2 YSYEKL. CDR3 bases: TGCGCCAGCAGCCAAGATACTAGCGGCGGGGCAGATACGCAGTATTTT. Translated: CASSQDTSGGADTQYF.

A few counts support this clonotype. V usage is TRBV10-3 and J usage is TRBJ1-5; 7 bases fit TRBD1. This CDR3 region has 13 residues. CDR1 and CDR2 (germline): ENHRY, SYGVKD. With V trimmed by 10 bases and J by 6 bases, 9 bases remained unmatched. CDR3 loop: CATAQGVSQPQHF. The DNA of the CDR3 is TGTGCCACCGCGCAGGGGGTAAGTCAGCCCCAGCATTTT.

This clonotype was seen a few times. The V and J genes are TRBV10-3 and TRBJ2-1; 9 bases are a match to TRBD2. There are 14 residues in the CDR3. The junction had 3 bases not matched to a gene; V was cut back by 6 bases and J by 3 bases. Germline CDR1 and CDR2: ENHRY and SYGVKD. CDR3 loop: CAIRTSGDYNEQFF. The CDR3 nucleotides read TGTGCCATCAGGACTAGCGGCGACTACAATGAGCAGTTCTTC.

This clonotype was counted at least ten times. The chain has TRBV5-8 and TRBJ1-4, with D unclear. Germline CDR1 reads SGHTS; CDR2 reads YDEGEE. Trimming pared 0 bases from V and 4 bases from J, leaving 10 bases between. The CDR3 runs 15 residues. The CDR3 sequence is CASSLAGLRNEKLFF. CDR3 sequence (DNA): TGTGCCAGCAGCTTGGCCGGACTCCGTAATGAAAAACTGTTTTTT.

This clonotype showed up just a few times. The chain recombines TRBV6-5 with TRBJ2-7; TRBD2 matches 12 bases. This CDR3 has 15 residues. Germline V gene lookup returns CDR1 MNHEY and CDR2 SVGAGI. V lost 6 bases to trimming and J lost 1 base; unmatched junction nucleotides: 4. The CDR3, as DNA: TGTGCCAGCAGCCCCGGACTAGCGGGATCCTACGAGCAGTACTTC. Translating it yields CASSPGLAGSYEQYF.

This clonotype was counted ten times or more. The chain recombines TRBV7-2 with TRBJ2-7; TRBD2 is a possible D gene (5 bases). Trimming stripped 3 bases from V and 0 bases from J, with 12 bases between. Per germline, CDR1 SGHTA and CDR2 FQGNSA. The length of the CDR3 is 15 residues. The CDR3 loop is CASSFGGSSSYEQYF. CDR3 nucleotides: TGTGCCAGCAGCTTTGGCGGGTCGAGCTCCTACGAGCAGTACTTC. Using reference TRBV7-2 and TRBJ2-7 for the parts outside the CDR3, the full variable domain is GAGVSQSPSNKVTEKGKDVELRCDPISGHTALYWYRQSLGQGLEFLIYFQGNSAPDKSGLPSDRFSAERTGGSVSTLTIQRTQQEDSAVYLCASSFGGSSSYEQYFGPGTRLTVT.

For this clonotype: A read error is possible here, since a much larger clone lies one base away. The V call is TRBV7-2, the J call TRBJ2-2; D might be TRBD1 or TRBD2, each matching 5 bases. This CDR3 has 13 residues. Germline V lookup: CDR1 SGHTA, CDR2 FQGNSA. The CDR3 loop reads CASSLEGFGELLF. In DNA, the CDR3 is TGTGCCAGCAGCTTAGAGGGGTTCGGGGAGCTGTTATTT.

In this sample, this clonotype turned up a few times. The chain joins TRBV7-2 to TRBJ2-3; 8 nucleotides agree with TRBD2. V trimming: 2 bases; J trimming: 4 bases; junction bases outside the gene matches: 11. Germline V gene data show CDR1 as SGHTA and CDR2 as FQGNSA. The CDR3 consists of 17 residues. The DNA for the CDR3 is TGTGCCAGCAGCTTAAAGGGTTCGAGCGGGAGCTCAGATACGCAGTATTTT. Its translation: CASSLKGSSGSSDTQYF.

This clonotype was recorded many times. The chain is built from TRBV15 and TRBJ2-5, with TRBD2 identical over 9 bases. V shed 0 bases and J 5 bases; nucleotides not matched to a gene: 7. CDR1 and CDR2 (germline): LNHNV, YYDKDF (reference sequence). The length of the CDR3 is 16 residues. The DNA for the CDR3 is TGTGCCACCAGCAGAGACTCTCCGCGGGAGGGGGAGACCCAGTACTTC. It is translated as CATSRDSPREGETQYF.

This clonotype was counted a few times. The chain recombines TRBV5-4 with TRBJ2-3; TRBD1 matches at 7 bases. The CDR3 spans 15 residues. Trimming cost V 3 bases and J 4 bases; bases outside gene matches: 8. Germline V gives CDR1 SGHNT, CDR2 YYREEE (reference sequence). This CDR3 reads CASSSKGAVADTQYF. The CDR3 DNA sequence: TGTGCCAGCAGCTCGAAGGGGGCGGTGGCAGATACGCAGTATTTT.

Ten or more counts support this clonotype. V and J are TRBV29-1 and TRBJ2-5; perhaps TRBD2 as D (6 bases). V lost 6 bases to trimming and J lost 1 base, with 9 bases between them. CDR3 size: 12 residues. Germline V gene lookup returns CDR1 SQVTM and CDR2 ANQGSEA. The CDR3 loop is CSVEGSQETQYF. CDR3 bases: TGCAGCGTGGAGGGCAGCCAAGAGACCCAGTACTTC. The full variable domain, its missing parts supplied by reference TRBV29-1 and TRBJ2-5, is SAVISQKPSRDICQRGTSLTIQCQVDSQVTMMFWYRQQPGQSLTLIATANQGSEATYESGFVIDKFPISRPNLTFSTLTVSNMSPEDSSIYLCSVEGSQETQYFGPGTRLLVL.

This clonotype has a count of ten or more. J is TRBJ1-2 and V is TRBV7-9; perhaps TRBD1 as D (6 bases). This CDR3 comprises 12 residues. Trimming took off 2 bases at V and 10 bases at J, with 11 bases between the two ends. Germline CDR1 SEHNR, CDR2 FQNEAQ (reference sequence). CDR3: CASSLWGQTYTF. The CDR3 nucleotides read TGTGCCAGCAGCTTATGGGGGCAGACCTACACCTTC.

This clonotype was counted many times. V and J are TRBV9 and TRBJ2-3; maybe TRBD2 (5 bases). This CDR3 comprises 14 residues. The V end lost 10 bases, the J end lost 0 bases, and 15 bases lay between the germline ends. Per germline, CDR1 SGDLS and CDR2 YYNGEE. CDR3 protein: CASKPGLSTDTQYF. The CDR3 DNA follows: TGTGCCTCTAAACCGGGGTTGAGCACAGATACGCAGTATTTT.